A single sample gave rise to the 3 T cell receptor beta chains below, sequenced in a study of long-term antiretroviral therapy in people with HIV. The authors ran the immunoSEQ assay, v3.0, at survey level. The table came from immunoSEQ multiplex PCR; TCRdb's copy has only in-frame clones and leaves some out. The data contain about 25,000 clones, roughly 83% of them singletons. Sequenced here: unsorted PBMCs, sampled around 4.2 years after starting antiretroviral therapy. Receptors were obtained from a man aged 25 to 45 with HIV.

The J gene is TRBJ2-3, the V gene TRBV4-2, with TRBD2 identical over 7 bases. The CDR3 is 16 residues long. CDR1 LGHNA and CDR2 YNFKEQ come from the germline V gene. Trimming removed 3 bases from V and 2 bases from J; junction bases left unmatched: 8. The CDR3 protein is CASSHSLRGNTDTQYF. CDR3 in DNA: TGTGCCAGCAGCCATTCTTTGCGGGGGAACACAGATACGCAGTATTTT.

This clone was detected once. The chain couples TRBV6-1 to TRBJ2-1; 7 positions agree with TRBD1. V trimming: 4 bases; J trimming: 1 base; junction bases outside the gene matches: 4. CDR1 MNHNS and CDR2 SASEGT come from the germline V gene. CDR3 length equals 15 residues. The CDR3, as DNA: TGTGCCAGCAGTGCCCCCAGGGGGTCCTACAATGAGCAGTTCTTC. Translated: CASSAPRGSYNEQFF.

J is TRBJ2-2 and V is TRBV6-5, with D tentatively TRBD1 (5 bases). CDR1 MNHEY and CDR2 SVGAGI come from the germline V gene. V was pared by 8 bases and J by 7 bases, with 17 bases between. The CDR3 contains 14 residues. The CDR3 DNA is TGTGCCAGCTCCAAAAAAGGGGCAAGCGGGGAGCTGTTTTTT. This encodes CASSKKGASGELFF.